The following is a T cell receptor (beta chain) sequence with its context. This sample stems from a study of blood T cell repertoires in COVID-19. The CDR3 length is 13 residues. Per the germline V gene, CDR1 is SQVTM and CDR2 is ANQGSEA. Trimming pared 6 bases from V and 0 bases from J, leaving 8 bases between. Sequenced by immunoSEQ multiplex PCR; TCRdb stores in-frame clones only, minus some. The sample contains about 170,000 clones, approximately 81% of which appear only once. The specimen sequenced was peripheral blood. The rearrangement uses TRBV29-1 and TRBJ1-4, with D unresolved. The TCR was taken from a woman in her sixties or seventies with COVID-19, enrolled during active disease. The CDR3 bases are TGCAGCGTCTCAGGAACAACTAATGAAAAACTGTTTTTT. As protein: CSVSGTTNEKLFF.